The clone carrying this T cell receptor (beta chain) was observed many times. One entry per CDR3 protein results from TCRdb running MiXCR on the 5' RACE reads. In the table there are about 46,000 distinct CDR3 sequences, less than 6.5% of which are singletons. This sample is part of a study of early T cells in non-severe SARS-CoV-2 infection. Germline CDR1 and CDR2: KGHDR and SFDVKD. The V gene lost 7 bases and the J gene lost 0 bases, with 13 bases spanning the gap. The CDR3 is made up of 15 amino acids. The V gene is TRBV24-1, the J gene TRBJ2-3; D may be TRBD2 (5 bases). The sequencing used whole blood, collected at baseline. The sequence was collected from an adult who was a healthcare worker with PCR-confirmed SARS-CoV-2 infection or an uninfected control (not recorded which). CDR3 in DNA: TGTGCCACCAGCAGTACCGGACTTAGCACAGATACGCAGTATTTT. As protein: CATSSTGLSTDTQYF.